This TCR beta chain was identified in a study of regulatory T cells in long-lasting Graves disease. Study-wide findings and caveats: Peripheral blood alone, not thyroid tissue, underwent study.

The CDR3 sequence is 12 residues long. With 6 bases removed from V and 4 bases from J, the gap between germline ends came to 9 bases. Germline-derived CDR1 and CDR2 are MDHEN and SYDVKM. Arm-PCR of CDR3 regions with iRepertoire HTBI primers generated TCR beta libraries. TCRdb re-derived calls from the multiplex PCR reads in MiXCR, one entry per CDR3 protein. The data contain about 460,000 distinct CDR3 sequences, less than 25% of them seen just once; the ten biggest clones take up 10% to 15%. This clonotype was picked up many times. The antigen remains undetermined. This sample's time point: persistent/refractory GD, antithyroid drugs over 5 years with positive TRAb. RNA extracted from PBMCs served as the sequencing template.

V is TRBV28 and J is TRBJ1-1, with no clear D. The sample here was peripheral blood mononuclear cells (PBMCs), taken when the disease was refractory, from a patient treated with antithyroid drugs. This receptor was identified in a female donor with Graves disease. CDR3 sequence (DNA): TGTGCCAGCAGCCAATTTCCCACTGAAGCTTTCTTT. It is translated as CASSQFPTEAFF.